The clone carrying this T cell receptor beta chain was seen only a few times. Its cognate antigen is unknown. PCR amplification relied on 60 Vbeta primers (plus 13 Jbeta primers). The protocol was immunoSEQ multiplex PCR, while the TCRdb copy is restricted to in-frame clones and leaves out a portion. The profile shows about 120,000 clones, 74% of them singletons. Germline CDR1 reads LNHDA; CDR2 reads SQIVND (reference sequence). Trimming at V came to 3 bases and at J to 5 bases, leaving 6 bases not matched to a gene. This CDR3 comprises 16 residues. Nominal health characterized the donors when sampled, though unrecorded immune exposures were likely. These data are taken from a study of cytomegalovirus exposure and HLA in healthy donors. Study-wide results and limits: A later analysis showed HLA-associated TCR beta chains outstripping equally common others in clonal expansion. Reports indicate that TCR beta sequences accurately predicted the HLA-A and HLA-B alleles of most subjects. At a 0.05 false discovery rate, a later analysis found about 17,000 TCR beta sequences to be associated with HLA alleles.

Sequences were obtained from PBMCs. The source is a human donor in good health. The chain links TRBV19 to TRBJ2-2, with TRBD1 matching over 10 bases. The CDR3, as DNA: TGTGCCAGTAGTATGTGGGGACAGGGGATAACCGGGGAGCTGTTTTTT. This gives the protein CASSMWGQGITGELFF.